The source of this TCR beta chain is a study of OX40 agonist ivuxolimab in advanced cancers. Germline CDR1 MGHRA, CDR2 YSYEKL. V was pared by 1 base and J by 0 bases, with 12 bases between. The CDR3 is 16 residues long. This clone occurred once. The protocol was immunoSEQ multiplex PCR, while the TCRdb copy is restricted to in-frame clones and leaves out a portion. The sample contains fewer than 70,000 clones, 80% to 90% of which appear only once. The sequencing here drew on CD4+ or CD8+ T cells sorted from blood, taken in a trial of the OX40 agonist ivuxolimab. This receptor was taken from an adult with an advanced solid tumor such as melanoma, head and neck, liver or kidney cancer. This chain joins TRBV4-1 and TRBJ2-5, with D uncertain. The CDR3, as DNA: TGCGCCAGCAGCCAAGCCCACCGCATGTACCAAGAGACCCAGTACTTC. It yields the protein CASSQAHRMYQETQYF.